This T cell receptor delta chain was identified in a study of Vδ1+ human thymocytes. This clone was seen a few times. Its antigen is currently unknown. Sequences come from RNA converted to cDNA by reverse transcription. The CDR3 regions were amplified by multiplex PCR from V-gene primers to a constant-region primer. TCRdb fed the multiplex PCR reads to CATT. The sample has 20,000 to 25,000 delta-chain clones, around 7.4% seen once. The CDR3 contains 18 residues. The germline V gene has CDR1 TSWWSYY and CDR2 QGS. V lost 5 bases to trimming and J lost 3 bases; unmatched junction nucleotides: 14. General study findings and limits: Highly polyclonal TRG and TRD repertoires with Gaussian CDR3 length distributions appeared in thymus.

Thymocytes were sorted as CD3+ TCRVdelta1+ TCRVdelta2- after alphabeta T cell depletion. This clonotype was obtained from a child younger than two who had congenital heart surgery. V usage is TRDV1 and J usage is TRDJ1; 11 bases fit TRDD3. Sequencing input: Vdelta1+ gamma-delta thymocytes from the thymus. Subset of the sample: FACS-sorted CD3+ TCRalphabeta- TCRVdelta1+ TCRVdelta2- thymocytes. Here the CDR3 reads CALGLMGGGYESPDKLIF. Written as DNA, the CDR3 is TGTGCTCTTGGGCTCATGGGTGGGGGATACGAGTCGCCCGATAAACTCATCTTT.